These 18 T cell receptor beta chains share one sample of origin, sequenced in a study of T cell responses to AZD1222 COVID-19 vaccine. The table came from immunoSEQ multiplex PCR; TCRdb's copy has only in-frame clones and leaves some out. The sample includes some 120,000 clones, about 79% of them seen just once. Sample: peripheral blood, taken 28 days after the second AZD1222 dose. The receptor set was obtained from an adult who received the AZD1222 COVID-19 vaccine.

The chain couples TRBV11-2 to TRBJ1-4, with D unclear. Trimming removed 4 bases from V and 6 bases from J, with 18 bases in between. CDR3 length: 16 residues. Germline V CDR1 and CDR2: SGHAT, FQNNGV. The CDR3 here is CASSSPLGGWDEKLFF. The CDR3 nucleotides are TGTGCCAGCAGCTCTCCCCTGGGAGGGTGGGATGAAAAACTGTTTTTT.

The chain carries TRBV7-9 and TRBJ1-4; 8 nucleotides match TRBD1. V lost 7 bases, J lost 4 bases, and 8 bases stayed unmatched. Germline assignment: CDR1 SEHNR and CDR2 FQNEAQ (reference sequence). The CDR3 has 15 amino acids. The CDR3 loop reads CASIQGALGNEKLFF. CDR3 DNA sequence: TGTGCCAGCATTCAGGGGGCGTTGGGTAATGAAAAACTGTTTTTT.

The chain recombines TRBV5-4 with TRBJ2-2; maybe TRBD1 (6 bases). Germline V gene lookup returns CDR1 SGHNT and CDR2 YYREEE (reference sequence). Trimming removed 2 bases from V and 3 bases from J, with 8 bases in between. CDR3 length: 14 residues. The chain's CDR3 is CASSFPGDTGELFF. The CDR3 bases are TGTGCCAGCAGCTTCCCAGGGGACACCGGGGAGCTGTTTTTT.

This clone was seen just once. CDR3 bases: TGTGCCAGCAGCTTTGCACAGGGGGTCGGCTACACCTTC. Its protein is CASSFAQGVGYTF. The rearrangement links TRBV13 to TRBJ1-2, with 8 bases lining up with TRBD1. This CDR3 comprises 13 residues. Germline V lookup: CDR1 PRHDT, CDR2 FYEKMQ (reference sequence). The J segment lost 8 bases and the V segment lost 3 bases, leaving 5 bases of the junction unmatched.

The rearrangement links TRBV28 to TRBJ1-2, with 12 bases lining up with TRBD1. The trim removed 6 bases at V and 6 bases at J, leaving 8 bases unmatched. CDR1 is MDHEN and CDR2 is SYDVKM in the germline V gene. CDR3 length: 15 residues. The DNA of the CDR3 is TGTGCCAGCAGGATTTTGGGACAGGGGGCGGATGGCTACACCTTC. Protein sequence: CASRILGQGADGYTF.

The rearrangement links TRBV25-1 to TRBJ2-4, with D possibly matching TRBD2 (6 bases). V was cut by 1 base and J by 3 bases, with 16 bases left in between. The CDR3 contains 17 residues. Germline V gene lookup returns CDR1 MGHDK and CDR2 SYGVNS. DNA for the CDR3: TGTGCCAGCAGTGAATTCGGCCTTGGAGGGGTCAAAAACATTCAGTACTTC. It specifies CASSEFGLGGVKNIQYF.

In this sample, this clone turned up once. V and J are TRBV15 and TRBJ1-4; 7 nucleotides agree with TRBD1. After removal of 0 bases from V and 10 bases from J, the junction contained 8 bases not matched to a gene. This CDR3 region has 15 residues. In germline, CDR1 is LNHNV, CDR2 YYDKDF (reference sequence). In nucleotides, the CDR3 is TGTGCCACCAGCAGAGATAGACAGGGTCGAGGAAAACTGTTTTTT. It translates to CATSRDRQGRGKLFF.

The V gene is TRBV19, the J gene TRBJ1-3, with unresolved D. The ends were cut back, 3 bases at V and 1 base at J, with 4 bases in the middle. Looked up from germline, CDR1 is LNHDA and CDR2 is SQIVND (reference sequence). The CDR3 has 13 amino acids. The CDR3 DNA sequence: TGTGCCAGTAGTATTTCGTCTGGAAACACCATATATTTT. As protein: CASSISSGNTIYF.

The genes are TRBV19 and TRBJ2-5, with unresolved D. The V gene lost 3 bases and the J gene lost 1 base, with 6 bases spanning the gap. Germline V lookup: CDR1 LNHDA, CDR2 SQIVND (reference sequence). This CDR3 spans 13 amino acids. The CDR3 nucleotides are TGTGCCAGTAGTATCTCAGGCCAAGAGACCCAGTACTTC. Translated: CASSISGQETQYF.

The chain carries TRBV6-5 and TRBJ1-5; TRBD1 is a possible D gene (5 bases). The CDR3 length is 15 residues. Trimming removed 2 bases at V and 3 bases at J, with 11 bases between. Germline assignment: CDR1 MNHEY and CDR2 SVGAGI. The CDR3 DNA reads as TGTGCCAGCAGTTACCGGGGGGGTGCCAATCAGCCCCAGCATTTT. It yields the protein CASSYRGGANQPQHF.

The CDR3 coding sequence is TGTGCCAGCAGTTTTGTTTCTGCAACTAATGAAAAACTGTTTTTT. This translates into CASSFVSATNEKLFF. V is TRBV28 and J is TRBJ1-4; D is undetermined. V was shortened by 3 bases and J by 0 bases, with 8 bases between the two germline ends. Germline V CDR1 and CDR2: MDHEN, SYDVKM. This CDR3 contains 15 residues. The full variable domain, in which reference TRBV28 and TRBJ1-4 provide the parts outside the CDR3, is DVKVTQSSRYLVKRTGEKVFLECVQDMDHENMFWYRQDPGLGLRLIYFSYDVKMKEKGDIPEGYSVSREKKERFSLILESASTNQTSMYLCASSFVSATNEKLFFGSGTQLSVL.

This clone was detected only once. The chain carries TRBV5-1 and TRBJ2-2; tentatively, D is TRBD1 (6 bases). CDR3 length: 16 residues. Germline V CDR1 and CDR2: SGHRS, YFSETQ. Deletions cut 4 bases from V and 6 bases from J, with 19 bases between. The CDR3 DNA is TGCGCCAGCAGCCTCCCGGACAGTTTTGCCCCCGGGGAGCTGTTTTTT. Amino acid sequence: CASSLPDSFAPGELFF. Supplemented by reference TRBV5-1 and TRBJ2-2, the full variable domain reads KAGVTQTPRYLIKTRGQQVTLSCSPISGHRSVSWYQQTPGQGLQFLFEYFSETQRNKGNFPGRFSGRQFSNSRSEMNVSTLELGDSALYLCASSLPDSFAPGELFFGEGSRLTVL.

The V and J genes are TRBV5-1 and TRBJ1-3; the D gene is possibly TRBD1 (5 bases). This CDR3 has 15 amino acids. V was shortened by 4 bases and J by 0 bases, with 11 bases between the two germline ends. Germline V CDR1 and CDR2: SGHRS, YFSETQ. CDR3 DNA sequence: TGCGCCAGCAGCACAGACAGCAGCTCTGGAAACACCATATATTTT. It specifies CASSTDSSSGNTIYF.

This clone was observed a single time. The J gene is TRBJ1-2, the V gene TRBV4-1; D call uncertain. In germline, CDR1 is MGHRA, CDR2 YSYEKL. This CDR3 has 15 amino acids. The germline V and J ends were trimmed by 0 bases and 6 bases, with 14 bases remaining between them. The CDR3 sequence: CASSQDGGRWNGYTF. The CDR3, as DNA: TGCGCCAGCAGCCAAGATGGAGGCCGTTGGAATGGCTACACCTTC.

This clone is classed as medium-sized. This rearrangement joins TRBV19 to TRBJ2-7; D is undetermined. The CDR3 runs to 14 residues. Germline-derived CDR1 and CDR2 are LNHDA and SQIVND (reference sequence). With 3 bases removed from V and 2 bases from J, the gap between germline ends came to 11 bases. This chain's CDR3 is CASSMGLGTYEQYF. CDR3 nucleotide sequence: TGTGCCAGTAGTATGGGTCTAGGTACCTACGAGCAGTACTTC.

The V call is TRBV19, the J call TRBJ2-1; TRBD2 matches 9 bases. The ends lost 6 bases at V and 5 bases at J; junction bases unmatched: 11. The CDR3 is 16 amino acids. CDR1 LNHDA and CDR2 SQIVND come from the germline V gene (reference sequence). CDR3 residues: CASSNGAGGVNNEQFF. For the CDR3, the DNA is TGTGCCAGTAGCAATGGAGCGGGGGGCGTTAACAATGAGCAGTTCTTC.

The chain uses TRBV18 and TRBJ2-7, with D tentatively TRBD1 or TRBD2 (5 bases each). Trimming stripped 0 bases from V and 5 bases from J, with 17 bases between. Looked up from germline, CDR1 is KGHSH and CDR2 is LQKENI. The CDR3 is 16 amino acids. CDR3 DNA: TGTGCCAGCTCACCACCAGGGACCCCAGGGCCCCACGAGCAGTACTTC. Protein product: CASSPPGTPGPHEQYF.

This chain links TRBV7-8 with TRBJ2-2; 7 positions match TRBD1. The CDR3 is made up of 19 amino acids. Germline CDR1 reads SGHVS; CDR2 reads FQNEAQ. After removal of 0 bases from V and 4 bases from J, the junction contained 14 bases not matched to a gene. The CDR3 loop is CASSLALGQTEGSTGELFF. CDR3 nucleotides: TGTGCCAGCAGCTTAGCGTTGGGACAGACAGAAGGGAGCACCGGGGAGCTGTTTTTT.